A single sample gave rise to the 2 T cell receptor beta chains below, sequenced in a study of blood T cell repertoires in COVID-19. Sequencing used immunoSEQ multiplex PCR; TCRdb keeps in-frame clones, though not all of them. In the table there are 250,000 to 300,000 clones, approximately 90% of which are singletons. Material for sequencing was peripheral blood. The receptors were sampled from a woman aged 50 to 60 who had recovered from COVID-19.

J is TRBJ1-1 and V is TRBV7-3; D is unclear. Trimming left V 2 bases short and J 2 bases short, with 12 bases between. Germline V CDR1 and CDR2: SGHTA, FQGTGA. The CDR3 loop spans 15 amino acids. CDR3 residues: CASSLGRAGNTEAFF. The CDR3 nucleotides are TGTGCCAGCAGCTTAGGGAGGGCGGGAAACACTGAAGCTTTCTTT.

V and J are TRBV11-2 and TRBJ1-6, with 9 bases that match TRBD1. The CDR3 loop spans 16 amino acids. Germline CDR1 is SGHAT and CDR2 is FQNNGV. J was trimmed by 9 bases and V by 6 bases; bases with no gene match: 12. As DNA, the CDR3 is TGTGCCAGCAGGGGGACAGGGTTTAGATCGGGTTCACCCCTCCACTTT. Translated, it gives CASRGTGFRSGSPLHF.